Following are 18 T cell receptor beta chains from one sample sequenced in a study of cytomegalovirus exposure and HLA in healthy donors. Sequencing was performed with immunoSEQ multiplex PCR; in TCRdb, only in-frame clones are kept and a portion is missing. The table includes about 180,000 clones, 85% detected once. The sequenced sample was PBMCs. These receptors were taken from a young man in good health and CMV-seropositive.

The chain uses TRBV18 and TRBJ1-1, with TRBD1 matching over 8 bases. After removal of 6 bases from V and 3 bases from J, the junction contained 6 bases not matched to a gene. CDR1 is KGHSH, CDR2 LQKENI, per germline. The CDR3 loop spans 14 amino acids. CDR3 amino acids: CASSPGGADTEAFF. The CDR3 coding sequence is TGTGCCAGCTCCCCAGGGGGCGCGGACACTGAAGCTTTCTTT. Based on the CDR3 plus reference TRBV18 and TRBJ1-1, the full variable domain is NAGVMQNPRHLVRRRGQEARLRCSPMKGHSHVYWYRQLPEEGLKFMVYLQKENIIDESGMPKERFSAEFPKEGPSILRIQQVVRGDSAAYFCASSPGGADTEAFFGQGTRLTVV.

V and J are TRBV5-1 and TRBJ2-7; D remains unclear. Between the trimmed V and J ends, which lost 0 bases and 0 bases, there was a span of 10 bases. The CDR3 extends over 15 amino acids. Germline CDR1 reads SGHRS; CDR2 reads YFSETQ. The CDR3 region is CASSLGSDPSYEQYF. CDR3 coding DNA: TGCGCCAGCAGCTTGGGGAGCGACCCCTCCTACGAGCAGTACTTC.

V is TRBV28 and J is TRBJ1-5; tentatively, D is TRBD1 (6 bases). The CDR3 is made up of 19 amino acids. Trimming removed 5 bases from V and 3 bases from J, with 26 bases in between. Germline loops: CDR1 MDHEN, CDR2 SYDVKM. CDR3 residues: CASSQTLIGGEDSNQPQHF. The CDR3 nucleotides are TGTGCCAGCAGTCAAACTTTAATAGGGGGGGAGGACTCCAATCAGCCCCAGCATTTT.

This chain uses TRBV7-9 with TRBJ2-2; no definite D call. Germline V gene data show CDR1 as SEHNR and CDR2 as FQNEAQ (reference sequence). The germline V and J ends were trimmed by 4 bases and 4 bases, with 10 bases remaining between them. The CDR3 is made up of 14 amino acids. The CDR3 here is CASSSSAGTGELFF. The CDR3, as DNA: TGTGCCAGCAGCTCGTCCGCCGGCACCGGGGAGCTGTTTTTT.

CDR3 protein: CSVVLTGNNEQFF. The CDR3 DNA reads as TGCAGCGTTGTCCTAACAGGGAACAATGAGCAGTTCTTC. The gene calls are TRBV29-1 and TRBJ2-1; TRBD1 is a possible D gene (6 bases). Trimming cost V 4 bases and J 5 bases, with 12 bases left between them. The CDR3 spans 13 residues. Germline V gene data show CDR1 as SQVTM and CDR2 as ANQGSEA.

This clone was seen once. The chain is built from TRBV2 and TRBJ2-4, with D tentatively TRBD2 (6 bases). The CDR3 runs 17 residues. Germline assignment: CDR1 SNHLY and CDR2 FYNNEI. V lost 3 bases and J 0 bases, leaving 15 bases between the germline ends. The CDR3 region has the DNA TGTGCCAGCAGTGATGGGGGGATTCTGATAGCCAAAAACATTCAGTACTTC. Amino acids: CASSDGGILIAKNIQYF. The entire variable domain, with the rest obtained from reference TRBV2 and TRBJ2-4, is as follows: EPEVTQTPSHQVTQMGQEVILRCVPISNHLYFYWYRQILGQKVEFLVSFYNNEISEKSEIFDDQFSVERPDGSNFTLKIRSTKLEDSAMYFCASSDGGILIAKNIQYFGAGTRLSVL.

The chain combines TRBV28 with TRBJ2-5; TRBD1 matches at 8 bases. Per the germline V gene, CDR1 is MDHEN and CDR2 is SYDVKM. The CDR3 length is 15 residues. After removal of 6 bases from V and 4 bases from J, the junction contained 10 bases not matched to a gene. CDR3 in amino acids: CASSSLGQALETQYF. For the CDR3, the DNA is TGTGCCAGCAGCTCTTTGGGACAGGCGTTAGAGACCCAGTACTTC.

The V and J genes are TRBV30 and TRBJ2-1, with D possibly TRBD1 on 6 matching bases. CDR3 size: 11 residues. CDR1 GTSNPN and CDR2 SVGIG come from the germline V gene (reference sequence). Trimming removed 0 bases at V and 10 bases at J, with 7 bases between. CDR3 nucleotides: TGTGCCTGGAGTGTACAGGGAGAGCAGTTCTTC. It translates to CAWSVQGEQFF.

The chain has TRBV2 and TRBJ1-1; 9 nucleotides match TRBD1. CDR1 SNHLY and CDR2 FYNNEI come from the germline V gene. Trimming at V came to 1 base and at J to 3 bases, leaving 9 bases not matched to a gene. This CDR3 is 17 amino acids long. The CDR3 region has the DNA TGTGCCAGCAGTGAAGGGGACAGGGTAAGGTGGGACACTGAAGCTTTCTTT. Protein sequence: CASSEGDRVRWDTEAFF.

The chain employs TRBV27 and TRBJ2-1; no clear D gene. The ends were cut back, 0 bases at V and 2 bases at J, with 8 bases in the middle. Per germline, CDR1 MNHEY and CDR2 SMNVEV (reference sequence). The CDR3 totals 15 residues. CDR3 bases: TGTGCCAGCAGTTTATCCGCGGATACCTACAATGAGCAGTTCTTC. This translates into CASSLSADTYNEQFF.

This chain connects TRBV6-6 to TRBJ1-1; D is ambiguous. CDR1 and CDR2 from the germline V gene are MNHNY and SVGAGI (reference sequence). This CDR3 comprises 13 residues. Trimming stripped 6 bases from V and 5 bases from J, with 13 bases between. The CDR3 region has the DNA TGTGCCAGCAGCACCCCCGACGGGACTGAAGCTTTCTTT. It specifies CASSTPDGTEAFF.

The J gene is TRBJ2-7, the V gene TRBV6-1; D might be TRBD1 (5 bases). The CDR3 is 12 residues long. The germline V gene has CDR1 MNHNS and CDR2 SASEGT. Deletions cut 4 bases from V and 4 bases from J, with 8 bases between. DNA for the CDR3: TGTGCCAGCAGTGGACAGATGTACGAGCAGTACTTC. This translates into CASSGQMYEQYF.

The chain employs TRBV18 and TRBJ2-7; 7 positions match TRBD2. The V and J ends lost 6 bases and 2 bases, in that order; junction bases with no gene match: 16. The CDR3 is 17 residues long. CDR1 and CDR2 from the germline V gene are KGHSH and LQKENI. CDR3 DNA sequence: TGTGCCAGCTCCTCTCTCGCAGCTAGCGGCCATGCCTACGAGCAGTACTTC. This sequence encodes CASSSLAASGHAYEQYF.

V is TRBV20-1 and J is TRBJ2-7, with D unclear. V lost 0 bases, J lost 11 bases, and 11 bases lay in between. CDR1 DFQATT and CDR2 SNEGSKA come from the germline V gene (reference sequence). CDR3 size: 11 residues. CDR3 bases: TGCAGTGCTAGAGACGTCGGGTTCGAGTACTTC. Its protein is CSARDVGFEYF.

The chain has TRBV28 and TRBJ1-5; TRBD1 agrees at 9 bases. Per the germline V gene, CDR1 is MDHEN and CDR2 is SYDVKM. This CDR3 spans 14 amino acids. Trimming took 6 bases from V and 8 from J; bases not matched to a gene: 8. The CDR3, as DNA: TGTGCCAGCAGCCCCGGACAGGGGATTGAGCCCCAGCATTTT. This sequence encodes CASSPGQGIEPQHF.

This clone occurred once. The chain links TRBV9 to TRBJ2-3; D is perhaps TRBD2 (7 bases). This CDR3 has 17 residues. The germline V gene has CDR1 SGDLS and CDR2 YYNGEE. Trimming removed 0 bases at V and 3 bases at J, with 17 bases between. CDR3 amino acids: CASSVDTGRGTTDTQYF. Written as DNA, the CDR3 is TGTGCCAGCAGCGTAGACACAGGGAGGGGGACAACAGATACGCAGTATTTT.

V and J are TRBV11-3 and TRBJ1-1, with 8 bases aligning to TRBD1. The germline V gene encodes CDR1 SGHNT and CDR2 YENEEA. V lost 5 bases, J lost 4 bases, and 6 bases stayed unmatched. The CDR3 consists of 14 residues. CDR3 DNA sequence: TGTGCCAGCAGCCCCGGGACAGGAGGCACTGAAGCTTTCTTT. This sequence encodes CASSPGTGGTEAFF.

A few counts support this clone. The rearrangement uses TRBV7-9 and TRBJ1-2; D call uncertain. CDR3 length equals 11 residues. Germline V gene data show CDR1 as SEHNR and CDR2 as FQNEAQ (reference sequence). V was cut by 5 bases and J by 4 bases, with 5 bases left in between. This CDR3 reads CASSGSYGYTF. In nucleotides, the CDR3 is TGTGCCAGCAGCGGTAGCTATGGCTACACCTTC.